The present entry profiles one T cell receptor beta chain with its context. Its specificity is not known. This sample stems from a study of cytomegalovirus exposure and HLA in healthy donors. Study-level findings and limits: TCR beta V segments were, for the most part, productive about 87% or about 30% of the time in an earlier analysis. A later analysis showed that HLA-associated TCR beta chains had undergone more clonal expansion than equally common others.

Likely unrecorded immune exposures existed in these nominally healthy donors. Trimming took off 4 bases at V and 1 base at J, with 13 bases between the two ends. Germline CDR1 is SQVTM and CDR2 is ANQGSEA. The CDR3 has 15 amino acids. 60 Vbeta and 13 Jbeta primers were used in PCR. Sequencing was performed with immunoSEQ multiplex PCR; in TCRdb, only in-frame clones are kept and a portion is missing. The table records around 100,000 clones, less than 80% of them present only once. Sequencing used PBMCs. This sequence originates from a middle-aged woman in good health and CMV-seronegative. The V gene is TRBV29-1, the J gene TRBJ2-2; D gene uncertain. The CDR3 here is CSVASRGRNTGELFF. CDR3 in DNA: TGCAGCGTTGCGTCAAGAGGAAGGAACACCGGGGAGCTGTTTTTT.